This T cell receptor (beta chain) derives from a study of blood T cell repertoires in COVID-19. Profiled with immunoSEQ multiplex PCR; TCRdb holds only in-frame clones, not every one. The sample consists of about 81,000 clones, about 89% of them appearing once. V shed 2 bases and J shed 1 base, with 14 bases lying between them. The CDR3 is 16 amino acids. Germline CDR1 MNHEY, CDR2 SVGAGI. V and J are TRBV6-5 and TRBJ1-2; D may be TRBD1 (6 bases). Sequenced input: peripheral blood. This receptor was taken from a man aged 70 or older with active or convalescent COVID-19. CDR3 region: CASSYLRQAVNYGYTF. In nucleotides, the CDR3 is TGTGCCAGCAGTTACCTCCGACAGGCAGTTAACTATGGCTACACCTTC.